What follows are 26 T cell receptor beta chains derived from one specimen sequenced in a study of regulatory T cells in long-lasting Graves disease. Time point noted: newly diagnosed GD, antithyroid drugs for less than 3 months. The TCR library was made from RNA that had been extracted from PBMCs in TRIzol. Building of the TCR beta libraries involved iRepertoire HTBI primers and Arm-PCR of CDR3 regions. MiXCR, applied by TCRdb to the multiplex PCR reads, yields one record per CDR3 protein. The sample includes 350,000 to 450,000 distinct CDR3 sequences, under 15% of them seen just once. A further study also used this sample, focusing on T cells in Graves' hyperthyroidism and ophthalmopathy.

This sample comprised peripheral blood mononuclear cells (PBMCs), obtained at new diagnosis, from a patient treated with antithyroid drugs. The receptor set was obtained from a woman in her 30s with Graves disease.

This clonotype was observed many times. The chain links TRBV7-2 to TRBJ1-2; the match to TRBD1 covers 7 bases. Trimming removed 4 bases from V and 5 bases from J; junction bases left unmatched: 16. Germline CDR1 SGHTA, CDR2 FQGNSA. This CDR3 region has 17 residues. The CDR3: CASSSSSWRGLWYGYTF. The CDR3 DNA sequence: TGTGCCAGCAGCTCTTCCTCCTGGAGGGGGCTCTGGTATGGCTACACCTTC.

This clonotype has just a few counts. This chain connects TRBV27 to TRBJ2-2; TRBD1 matches 8 bases. The CDR3 runs to 13 residues. V shed 6 bases and J 8 bases; nucleotides not matched to a gene: 5. Germline V gene data show CDR1 as MNHEY and CDR2 as SMNVEV (reference sequence). The CDR3 region is CASRTGVIGELFF. Written as DNA, the CDR3 is TGTGCCAGCAGGACAGGGGTGATTGGGGAGCTGTTTTTT.

The chain uses TRBV12-3 or TRBV12-4 and TRBJ2-7; D is unclear. The CDR3 runs to 12 residues. The V and J ends lost 6 bases and 2 bases respectively, with 8 bases between them. The CDR3 protein is CASRLSPYEQYF. In DNA, the CDR3 is TGTGCCAGCAGGCTCTCCCCCTACGAGCAGTACTTC.

This clonotype was detected many times. The genes are TRBV11-3 and TRBJ2-1, with D tentatively TRBD2 (6 bases). There are 15 residues in the CDR3. CDR1 and CDR2 (germline): SGHNT, YENEEA. Trimming removed 0 bases at V and 2 bases at J, with 8 bases between. CDR3 region: CASSLEGGTYNEQFF. CDR3 bases: TGTGCCAGCAGCTTAGAGGGAGGCACCTACAATGAGCAGTTCTTC.

The table lists this clonotype with many counts. The chain has TRBV6-1 and TRBJ1-2; 8 bases agree with TRBD1. The CDR3 length is 13 residues. Trimming removed 6 bases from V and 6 bases from J; junction bases left unmatched: 6. The germline V gene has CDR1 MNHNS and CDR2 SASEGT. This CDR3 is CASRPSTGDGYTF. CDR3 nucleotide sequence: TGTGCCAGCAGACCCTCGACAGGGGATGGCTACACCTTC.

This clonotype was observed many times. The J gene is TRBJ2-7, the V gene TRBV6-2 or TRBV6-3; TRBD2 matches at 8 bases. The trim removed 5 bases at V and 3 bases at J, leaving 6 bases unmatched. Germline loops: CDR1 MNHEY, CDR2 SVGEGT. The CDR3 is 14 amino acids. CDR3 protein: CASSGREGLYEQYF. DNA of the CDR3: TGTGCCAGCAGTGGACGGGAGGGCCTCTACGAGCAGTACTTC.

This clonotype has at least ten counts. The rearrangement joins TRBV11-2 to TRBJ2-7; D possibly matches TRBD1 or TRBD2 (5 bases each). Germline V CDR1 and CDR2: SGHAT, FQNNGV. The CDR3 spans 14 residues. V lost 1 base and J lost 3, with 10 bases in between. This CDR3 reads CASSLGGVVYEQYF. Written as DNA, the CDR3 is TGTGCCAGCAGCTTAGGAGGGGTGGTCTACGAGCAGTACTTC.

This clonotype was counted a few times. This chain joins TRBV11-2 and TRBJ2-7; D gene ambiguous. Germline lookup yields CDR1 SGHAT and CDR2 FQNNGV. V shed 6 bases and J shed 3 bases, with 18 bases lying between them. This CDR3 has 15 residues. CDR3 in DNA: TGTGCCAGCAGGAGCCTCAGACAACGCGGCTACGAGCAGTACTTC. The encoded protein is CASRSLRQRGYEQYF. Drawing the rest from reference TRBV11-2 and TRBJ2-7, the complete variable domain is EAGVAQSPRYKIIEKRQSVAFWCNPISGHATLYWYQQILGQGPKLLIQFQNNGVVDDSQLPKDRFSAERLKGVDSTLKIQPAKLEDSAVYLCASRSLRQRGYEQYFGPGTRLTVT.

Comments on this clonotype: Only one base separates this from a far larger clonotype, so it likely reflects a read error. This sequence joins TRBV12-3 or TRBV12-4 and TRBJ2-1; a possible D gene is TRBD2 (5 bases). The V and J ends lost 5 bases and 10 bases respectively, with 18 bases between them. This CDR3 is 14 amino acids long. The CDR3 sequence is CASSPTSSSYEQFF. Here the CDR3 DNA reads TGTGCCAGCAGTCCAACCTCTAGCTCCTACGAGCAGTTCTTC.

This clonotype was seen at least ten times. V usage is TRBV28 and J usage is TRBJ1-5; D perhaps matches TRBD1 (5 bases). Germline CDR1 and CDR2: MDHEN and SYDVKM. The CDR3 length is 12 residues. V was shortened by 6 bases and J by 6 bases, with 9 bases between the two germline ends. Here the CDR3 DNA reads TGTGCCAGCAGGGGACGGACTCAGCCCCAGCATTTT. This gives the protein CASRGRTQPQHF.

This clonotype was found many times. This chain links TRBV5-1 with TRBJ1-5, with D possibly being TRBD1 (6 bases). The CDR3 is 15 amino acids. Germline V gene data show CDR1 as SGHRS and CDR2 as YFSETQ. Trimming shortened V by 5 bases and J by 0 bases, and 12 bases separated the two germline ends. CDR3 sequence reads: CASSPGAASNQPQHF. The CDR3 DNA follows: TGCGCCAGCAGTCCGGGGGCGGCTAGCAATCAGCCCCAGCATTTT.

The chain recombines TRBV9 with TRBJ2-7; 14 bases align to TRBD2. The CDR3 has 15 amino acids. The V and J ends lost 0 bases and 5 bases, in that order; junction bases with no gene match: 1. Germline assignment: CDR1 SGDLS and CDR2 YYNGEE. In nucleotides, the CDR3 is TGTGCCAGCAGCGTAGAGGGACTAGCGGGAGACGAGCAGTACTTC. Amino acids: CASSVEGLAGDEQYF.

The table lists this clonotype with many counts. This sequence joins TRBV7-2 and TRBJ1-2; D might be TRBD1 (5 bases). The CDR3 spans 15 residues. Trimming pared 1 base from V and 5 bases from J, leaving 14 bases between. Germline CDR1 reads SGHTA; CDR2 reads FQGNSA. CDR3 amino acids: CASSLELGTRYGYTF. CDR3 sequence (DNA): TGTGCCAGCAGCTTAGAGTTAGGGACGAGGTATGGCTACACCTTC.

This clonotype was observed a handful of times. A read error may account for a junction end that differs from germline. The gene calls are TRBV4-2 and TRBJ2-7; 9 bases fit TRBD1. This CDR3 has 15 residues. Germline V gene lookup returns CDR1 LGHNA and CDR2 YNFKEQ. The CDR3 region is CASSQAGQGTYEQYF. The CDR3 DNA reads TGCGCCAGCAGCCAAGCCGGACAGGGGACCTACGAGCAGTACTTC.

V is TRBV13 and J is TRBJ1-2; D remains unclear. The V and J ends lost 5 bases and 4 bases respectively, with 20 bases between them. The germline V gene encodes CDR1 PRHDT and CDR2 FYEKMQ (reference sequence). This CDR3 is 16 amino acids long. The CDR3 here is CASSALSTAYPYGYTF. The CDR3 DNA reads TGTGCCAGCAGCGCACTTTCAACAGCGTATCCCTATGGCTACACCTTC. The variable domain in full, with the rest retrieved from reference TRBV13 and TRBJ1-2, is AAGVIQSPRHLIKEKRETATLKCYPIPRHDTVYWYQQGPGQDPQFLISFYEKMQSDKGSIPDRFSAQQFSDYHSELNMSSLELGDSALYFCASSALSTAYPYGYTFGSGTRLTVV.

This clonotype occurred many times. This chain links TRBV5-5 with TRBJ2-5; D perhaps matches TRBD2 (7 bases). The germline V gene encodes CDR1 SGHKS and CDR2 YYEKEE (reference sequence). The V gene lost 4 bases and the J gene lost 4 bases, with 17 bases spanning the gap. CDR3 size: 15 residues. The CDR3 region is CASSHGRGRTETQYF. In nucleotides, the CDR3 is TGTGCCAGCAGCCACGGGCGGGGGCGCACAGAGACCCAGTACTTC. Full variable domain (rest looked up from reference TRBV5-5 and TRBJ2-5): DAGVTQSPTHLIKTRGQQVTLRCSPISGHKSVSWYQQVLGQGPQFIFQYYEKEERGRGNFPDRFSARQFPNYSSELNVNALLLGDSALYLCASSHGRGRTETQYFGPGTRLLVL.

The chain couples TRBV20-1 to TRBJ1-1, with 7 bases fitting TRBD1. The CDR3 has 13 residues. The V gene's germline CDR1 is DFQATT and CDR2 SNEGSKA (reference sequence). After removal of 0 bases from V and 6 bases from J, the junction contained 4 bases not matched to a gene. CDR3 sequence reads: CSARDQGDAEAFF. CDR3 sequence (DNA): TGCAGTGCTAGAGATCAGGGGGATGCTGAAGCTTTCTTT.

CDR3 DNA sequence: TGCGCCAGCAGCTTGGATTGGGGGATGGAGACCCAGTACTTC. The encoded protein is CASSLDWGMETQYF. This chain joins TRBV5-1 and TRBJ2-5; D possibly uses TRBD1 or TRBD2 (5 bases each). This CDR3 region has 14 residues. CDR1 SGHRS and CDR2 YFSETQ come from the germline V gene. V dropped 0 bases and J dropped 5 bases, with 11 bases sitting between them. Full variable domain (outside the CDR3, taken from reference TRBV5-1 and TRBJ2-5): KAGVTQTPRYLIKTRGQQVTLSCSPISGHRSVSWYQQTPGQGLQFLFEYFSETQRNKGNFPGRFSGRQFSNSRSEMNVSTLELGDSALYLCASSLDWGMETQYFGPGTRLLVL.

This chain connects TRBV7-9 to TRBJ1-2; D may be TRBD1 (5 bases). This CDR3 has 16 residues. Trimming cost V 5 bases and J 5 bases, with 21 bases left between them. The germline V gene has CDR1 SEHNR and CDR2 FQNEAQ (reference sequence). The CDR3 region has the DNA TGTGCCAGCAGCCCTGCCGCCGGGACGGATATTTATGGCTACACCTTC. Its protein is CASSPAAGTDIYGYTF.

This clonotype was recorded many times. The rearrangement joins TRBV7-2 to TRBJ2-1; either TRBD1 or TRBD2 may fit D (5 bases each). The CDR3 spans 18 residues. The germline CDR1 and CDR2 sequences are SGHTA and FQGNSA. Trimming pared 3 bases from V and 2 bases from J, leaving 20 bases between. The CDR3 coding sequence is TGTGCCAGCAGCTTCCGGGACCCTAAAAGCCCCACCTACAATGAGCAGTTCTTC. It codes for CASSFRDPKSPTYNEQFF.

This clonotype appeared a few times. V gene TRBV4-1 combines with J gene TRBJ2-4, with unresolved D. The CDR3 sequence is 14 residues long. Germline CDR1 reads MGHRA; CDR2 reads YSYEKL. The V end lost 0 bases, the J end lost 1 base, and 4 bases lay between the germline ends. CDR3 amino acids: CASSQDQAKNIQYF. CDR3 bases: TGCGCCAGCAGCCAAGACCAGGCCAAAAACATTCAGTACTTC.

Only a few counts were recorded for this clonotype. The chain uses TRBV5-5 and TRBJ2-7; a possible D gene is TRBD1 (6 bases). Per the germline V gene, CDR1 is SGHKS and CDR2 is YYEKEE (reference sequence). With 3 bases removed from V and 6 bases from J, the gap between germline ends came to 16 bases. The CDR3 loop spans 14 amino acids. The DNA of the CDR3 is TGTGCCAGCAGCTCACTCCCCGGGGACACCGAGCAGTACTTC. Amino acid sequence: CASSSLPGDTEQYF.

The J gene is TRBJ2-5, the V gene TRBV13; 10 nucleotides agree with TRBD1. V dropped 5 bases and J dropped 5; count of bases not matched to a gene: 8. This CDR3 spans 15 amino acids. The germline V gene has CDR1 PRHDT and CDR2 FYEKMQ (reference sequence). The CDR3 DNA is TGTGCCAGCAGCCCTGGGACAGGGGAACGGGAGACCCAGTACTTC. This gives the protein CASSPGTGERETQYF.

This clonotype was observed at least ten times. CDR3 residues: CASSFSTEWAYGYTF. For the CDR3, the DNA is TGTGCCAGCAGTTTTTCTACAGAATGGGCCTATGGCTACACCTTC. The chain has TRBV28 and TRBJ1-2; D ambiguous. The CDR3 consists of 15 residues. Per the germline V gene, CDR1 is MDHEN and CDR2 is SYDVKM. V was trimmed by 3 bases and J by 4 bases, leaving 15 bases between them.

This clonotype was seen a handful of times. The rearrangement uses TRBV5-5 and TRBJ2-2, with D perhaps matching TRBD2 (7 bases). Trimming shortened V by 4 bases and J by 7 bases, and 32 bases separated the two germline ends. The length of the CDR3 is 20 residues. Germline CDR1 is SGHKS and CDR2 is YYEKEE (reference sequence). The DNA for the CDR3 is TGTGCCAGCAGCGTACTAGGCGGATCCTCGGGGGGCCGTGGGAACGGGGAGCTGTTTTTT. Protein product: CASSVLGGSSGGRGNGELFF. The whole variable domain, filled in from reference TRBV5-5 and TRBJ2-2, reads DAGVTQSPTHLIKTRGQQVTLRCSPISGHKSVSWYQQVLGQGPQFIFQYYEKEERGRGNFPDRFSARQFPNYSSELNVNALLLGDSALYLCASSVLGGSSGGRGNGELFFGEGSRLTVL.

This clonotype has ten or more counts. The V gene is TRBV24-1, the J gene TRBJ1-5; perhaps TRBD1 as D (5 bases). Germline values: CDR1 KGHDR, CDR2 SFDVKD. The CDR3 has 18 amino acids. V dropped 5 bases and J dropped 3 bases, with 22 bases sitting between them. The CDR3 region is CATSGAPTTVVYNQPQHF. CDR3 bases: TGTGCCACCAGTGGGGCCCCAACGACAGTTGTATACAATCAGCCCCAGCATTTT.